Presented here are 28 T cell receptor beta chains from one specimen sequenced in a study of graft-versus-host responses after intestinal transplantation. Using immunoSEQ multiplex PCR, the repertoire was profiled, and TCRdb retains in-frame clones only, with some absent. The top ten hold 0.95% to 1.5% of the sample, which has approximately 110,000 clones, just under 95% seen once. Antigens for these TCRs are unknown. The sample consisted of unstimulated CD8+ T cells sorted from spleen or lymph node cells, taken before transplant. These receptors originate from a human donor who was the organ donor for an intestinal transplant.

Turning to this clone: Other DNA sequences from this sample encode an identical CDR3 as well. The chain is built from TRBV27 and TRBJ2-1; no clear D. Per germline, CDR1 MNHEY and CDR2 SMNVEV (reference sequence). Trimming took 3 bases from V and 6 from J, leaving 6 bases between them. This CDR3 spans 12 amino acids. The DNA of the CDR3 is TGTGCCAGCAGTTTGACTGGCAATGAGCAGTTCTTC. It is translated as CASSLTGNEQFF.

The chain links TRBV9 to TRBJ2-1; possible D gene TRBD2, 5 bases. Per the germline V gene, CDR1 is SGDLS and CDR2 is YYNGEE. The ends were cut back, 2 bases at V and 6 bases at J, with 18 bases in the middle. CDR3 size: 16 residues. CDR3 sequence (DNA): TGTGCCAGCAGCGTCGCCTCGGTGCGGGCAGGCAATGAGCAGTTCTTC. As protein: CASSVASVRAGNEQFF.

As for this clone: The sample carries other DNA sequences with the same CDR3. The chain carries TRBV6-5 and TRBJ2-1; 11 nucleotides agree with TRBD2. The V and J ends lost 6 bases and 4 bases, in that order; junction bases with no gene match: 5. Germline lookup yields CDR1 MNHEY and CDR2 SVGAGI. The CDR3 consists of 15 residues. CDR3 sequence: CASRLTSGAYNEQFF. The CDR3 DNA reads TGTGCCAGCAGGTTGACTAGCGGGGCATACAATGAGCAGTTCTTC.

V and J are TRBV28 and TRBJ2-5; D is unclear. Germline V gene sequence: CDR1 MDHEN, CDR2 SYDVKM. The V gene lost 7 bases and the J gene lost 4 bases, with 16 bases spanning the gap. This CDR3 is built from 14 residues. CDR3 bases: TGTGCCAGCACCTTAAGGTACCCCGGAGAGACCCAGTACTTC. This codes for CASTLRYPGETQYF.

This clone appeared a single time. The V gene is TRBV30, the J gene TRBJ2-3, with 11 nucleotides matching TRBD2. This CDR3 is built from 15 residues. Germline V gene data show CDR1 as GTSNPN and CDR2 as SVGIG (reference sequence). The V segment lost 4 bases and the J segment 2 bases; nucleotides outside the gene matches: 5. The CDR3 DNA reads TGTGCCTGGACCTGGGGACTAGCGGACACAGATACGCAGTATTTT. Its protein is CAWTWGLADTDTQYF.

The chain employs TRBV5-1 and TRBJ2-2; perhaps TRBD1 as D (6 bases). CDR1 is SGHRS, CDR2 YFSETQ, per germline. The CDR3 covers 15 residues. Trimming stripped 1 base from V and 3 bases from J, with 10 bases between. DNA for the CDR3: TGCGCCAGCAGCTTGTTGGGGGCGGACACCGGGGAGCTGTTTTTT. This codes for CASSLLGADTGELFF.

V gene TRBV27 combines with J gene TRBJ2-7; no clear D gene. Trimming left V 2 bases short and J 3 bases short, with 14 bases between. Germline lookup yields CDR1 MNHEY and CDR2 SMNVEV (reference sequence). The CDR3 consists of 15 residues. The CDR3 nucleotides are TGTGCCAGCAGTTTAAGGCAGGTTCCCTACTACGAGCAGTACTTC. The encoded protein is CASSLRQVPYYEQYF.

CDR3 sequence (DNA): TGTGCCAGCAGCTTGTGGCCGGTTACGGAGACCCAGTACTTC. This translates into CASSLWPVTETQYF. This rearrangement joins TRBV7-8 to TRBJ2-5; D ambiguous. CDR1 is SGHVS and CDR2 is FQNEAQ in the germline V gene. The germline V and J ends were trimmed by 3 bases and 5 bases, with 13 bases remaining between them. There are 14 residues in the CDR3.

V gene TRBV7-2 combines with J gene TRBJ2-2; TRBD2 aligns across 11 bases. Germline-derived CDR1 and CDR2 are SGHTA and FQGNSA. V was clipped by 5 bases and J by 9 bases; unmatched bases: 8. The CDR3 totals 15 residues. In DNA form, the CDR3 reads TGTGCCAGCAGCCCCAGGACTAGCGGGTACCGGGAGCTGTTTTTT. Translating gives CASSPRTSGYRELFF. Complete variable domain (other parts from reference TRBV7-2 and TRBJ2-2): GAGVSQSPSNKVTEKGKDVELRCDPISGHTALYWYRQSLGQGLEFLIYFQGNSAPDKSGLPSDRFSAERTGGSVSTLTIQRTQQEDSAVYLCASSPRTSGYRELFFGEGSRLTVL.

The CDR3 coding sequence is TGCGCCAGCAGCCAAGATTCGGGACAGGGGGGGTGGGAGCAGTACTTC. Translation gives CASSQDSGQGGWEQYF. The chain combines TRBV4-3 with TRBJ2-7, with TRBD1 identical over 11 bases. Germline V lookup: CDR1 LGHNA, CDR2 YSLEER. The CDR3 has 16 amino acids. V shed 0 bases, J shed 7 bases, and the junction held 8 bases outside the gene matches.

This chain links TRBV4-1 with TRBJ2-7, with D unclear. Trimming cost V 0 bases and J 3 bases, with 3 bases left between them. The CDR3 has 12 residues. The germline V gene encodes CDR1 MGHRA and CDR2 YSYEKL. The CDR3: CASSQEDYEQYF. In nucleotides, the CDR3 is TGCGCCAGCAGCCAAGAAGACTACGAGCAGTACTTC.

CDR3 bases: TGTGCCAGCAGCTTAGTTTCTGCGCCCGAGCAGTACTTC. This gives the protein CASSLVSAPEQYF. The V call is TRBV7-9, the J call TRBJ2-7, with D uncertain. The length of the CDR3 is 13 residues. CDR1 SEHNR and CDR2 FQNEAQ come from the germline V gene (reference sequence). V gave up 1 base and J gave up 6 bases, with 10 bases separating them.

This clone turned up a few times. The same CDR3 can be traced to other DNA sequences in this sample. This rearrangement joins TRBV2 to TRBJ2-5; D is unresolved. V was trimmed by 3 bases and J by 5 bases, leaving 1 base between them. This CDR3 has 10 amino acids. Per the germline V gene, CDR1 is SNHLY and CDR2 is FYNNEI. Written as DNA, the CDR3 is TGTGCCAGCAGTGAGGAGACCCAGTACTTC. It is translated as CASSEETQYF.

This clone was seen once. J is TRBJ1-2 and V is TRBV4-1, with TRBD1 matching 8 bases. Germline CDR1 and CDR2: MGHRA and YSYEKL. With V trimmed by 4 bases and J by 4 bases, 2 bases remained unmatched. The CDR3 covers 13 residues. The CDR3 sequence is CASSRDRPYGYTF. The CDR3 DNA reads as TGCGCCAGCAGCCGGGACAGGCCCTATGGCTACACCTTC.

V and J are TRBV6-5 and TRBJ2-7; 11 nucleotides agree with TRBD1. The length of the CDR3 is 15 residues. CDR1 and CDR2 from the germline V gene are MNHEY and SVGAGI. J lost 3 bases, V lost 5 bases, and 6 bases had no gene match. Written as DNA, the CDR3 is TGTGCCAGCAGTCCGTGGGACAGGGGGATCTACGAGCAGTACTTC. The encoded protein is CASSPWDRGIYEQYF.

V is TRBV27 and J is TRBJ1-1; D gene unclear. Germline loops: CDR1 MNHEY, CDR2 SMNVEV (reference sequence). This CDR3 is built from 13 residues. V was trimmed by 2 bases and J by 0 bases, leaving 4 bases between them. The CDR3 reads CASSLVMNTEAFF. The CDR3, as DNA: TGTGCCAGCAGTTTAGTTATGAACACTGAAGCTTTCTTT.

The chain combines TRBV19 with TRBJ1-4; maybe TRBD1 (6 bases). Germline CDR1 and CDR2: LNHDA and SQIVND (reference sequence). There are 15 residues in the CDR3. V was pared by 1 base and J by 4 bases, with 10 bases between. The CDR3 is CASSIADRYNEKLFF. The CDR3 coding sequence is TGTGCCAGTAGTATAGCCGACAGGTATAATGAAAAACTGTTTTTT.

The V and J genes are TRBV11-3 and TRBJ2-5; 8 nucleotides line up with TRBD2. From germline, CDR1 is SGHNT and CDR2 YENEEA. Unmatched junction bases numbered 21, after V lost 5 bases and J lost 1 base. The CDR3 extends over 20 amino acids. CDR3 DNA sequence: TGTGCCAGCAGCCTCCGTCCCTTGGACAGCCCACTAGCGGTCCAAGAGACCCAGTACTTC. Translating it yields CASSLRPLDSPLAVQETQYF.

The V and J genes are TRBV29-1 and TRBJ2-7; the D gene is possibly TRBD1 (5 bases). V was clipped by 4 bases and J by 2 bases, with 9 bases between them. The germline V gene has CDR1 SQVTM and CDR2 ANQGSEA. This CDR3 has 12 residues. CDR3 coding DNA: TGCAGCGTTGGGAAGGGGACCTACGAGCAGTACTTC. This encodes CSVGKGTYEQYF.

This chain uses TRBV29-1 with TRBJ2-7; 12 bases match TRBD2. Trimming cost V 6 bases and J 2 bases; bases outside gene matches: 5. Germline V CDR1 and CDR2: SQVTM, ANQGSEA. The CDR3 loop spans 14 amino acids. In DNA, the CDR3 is TGCAGCGTCGAGCTAGCGGGAGGGCCCTACGAGCAGTACTTC. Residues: CSVELAGGPYEQYF.

The CDR3 region has the DNA TGTGCCAGCAGTCAGACACCAGTCCTGAACACTGAAGCTTTCTTT. This gives the protein CASSQTPVLNTEAFF. The genes are TRBV6-5 and TRBJ1-1, with D unresolved. Germline loops: CDR1 MNHEY, CDR2 SVGAGI. This CDR3 contains 15 residues. The V end was cut by 5 bases, the J end by 0 bases, with 13 bases between.

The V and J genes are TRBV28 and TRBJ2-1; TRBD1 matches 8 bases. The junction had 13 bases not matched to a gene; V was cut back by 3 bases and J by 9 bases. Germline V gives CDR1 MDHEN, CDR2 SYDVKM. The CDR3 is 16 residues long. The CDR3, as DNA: TGTGCCAGCAGTTTGCCCAGGGACAGGAAGGGATTTGAGCAGTTCTTC. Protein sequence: CASSLPRDRKGFEQFF.

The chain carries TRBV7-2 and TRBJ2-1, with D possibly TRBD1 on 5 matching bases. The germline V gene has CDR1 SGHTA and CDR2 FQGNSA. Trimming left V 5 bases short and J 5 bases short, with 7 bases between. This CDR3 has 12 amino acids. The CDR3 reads CASSLDNNEQFF. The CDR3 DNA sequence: TGTGCCAGCAGCCTGGACAACAATGAGCAGTTCTTC.

The CDR3: CASSGPTSGANTGELFF. CDR3 DNA: TGTGCCAGCAGCGGGCCGACTAGCGGAGCGAACACCGGGGAGCTGTTTTTT. V gene TRBV9 combines with J gene TRBJ2-2; TRBD2 matches at 9 bases. Germline trimming cut 3 bases from V and 0 bases from J; bases unmatched to any gene: 6. The CDR3 runs to 17 residues. In germline, CDR1 is SGDLS, CDR2 YYNGEE.

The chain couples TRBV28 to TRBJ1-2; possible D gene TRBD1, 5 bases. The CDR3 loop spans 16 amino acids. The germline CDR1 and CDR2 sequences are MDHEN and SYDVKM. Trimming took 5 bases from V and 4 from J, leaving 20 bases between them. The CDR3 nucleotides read TGTGCCAGCAGTCCCCGGTGGCAGGGAAAGACCTATGGCTACACCTTC. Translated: CASSPRWQGKTYGYTF.

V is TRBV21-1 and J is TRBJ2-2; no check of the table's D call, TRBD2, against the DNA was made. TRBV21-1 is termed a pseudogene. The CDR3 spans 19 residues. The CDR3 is CASSSQRGGTTGYTGELFF. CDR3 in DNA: TGTGCCAGCAGCTCTCAAAGGGGGGGGACTACCGGATACACCGGGGAGCTGTTTTTT.

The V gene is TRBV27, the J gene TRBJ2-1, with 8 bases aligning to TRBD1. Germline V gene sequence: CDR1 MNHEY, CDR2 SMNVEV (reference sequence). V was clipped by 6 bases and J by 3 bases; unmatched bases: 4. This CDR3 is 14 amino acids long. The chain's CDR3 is CASSTGTGYNEQFF. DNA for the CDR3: TGTGCCAGCAGCACCGGGACAGGCTACAATGAGCAGTTCTTC.

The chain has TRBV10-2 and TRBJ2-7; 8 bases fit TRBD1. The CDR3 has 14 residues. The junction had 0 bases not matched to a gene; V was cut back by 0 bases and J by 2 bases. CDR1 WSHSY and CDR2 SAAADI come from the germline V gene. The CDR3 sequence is CASSESTGAYEQYF. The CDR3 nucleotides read TGCGCCAGCAGTGAGTCGACAGGGGCCTACGAGCAGTACTTC.